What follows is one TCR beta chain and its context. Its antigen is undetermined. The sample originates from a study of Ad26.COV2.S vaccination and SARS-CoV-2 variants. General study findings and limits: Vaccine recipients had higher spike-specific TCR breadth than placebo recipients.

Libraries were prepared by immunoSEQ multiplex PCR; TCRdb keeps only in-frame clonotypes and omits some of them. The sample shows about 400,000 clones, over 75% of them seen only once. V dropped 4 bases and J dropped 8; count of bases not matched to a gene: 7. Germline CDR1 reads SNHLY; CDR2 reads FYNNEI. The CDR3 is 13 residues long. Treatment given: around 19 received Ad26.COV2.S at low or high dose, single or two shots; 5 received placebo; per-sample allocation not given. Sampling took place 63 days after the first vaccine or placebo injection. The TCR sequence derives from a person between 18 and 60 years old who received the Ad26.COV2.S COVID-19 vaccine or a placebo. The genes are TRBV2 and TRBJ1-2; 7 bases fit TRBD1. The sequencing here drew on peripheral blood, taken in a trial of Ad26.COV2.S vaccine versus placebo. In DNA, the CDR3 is TGTGCCAGCAGTGTAGGGGGCTTCGGAGGCTACACCTTC. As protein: CASSVGGFGGYTF.